Listed below are T cell receptor beta chains from one sample, sequenced in a study of cytomegalovirus exposure and HLA in healthy donors. Clones were read by immunoSEQ multiplex PCR, and TCRdb kept only the in-frame ones, dropping some. The table lists approximately 75,000 clones, about 74% of them singletons. The sample comprised PBMCs. The source of these receptors is a woman aged 60-75 years in good health and CMV-seropositive. CDR3s include the opening cysteine and the closing phenylalanine or tryptophan. D genes are given only for firm matches. Clone size is given for some rows only: seen once, a few or many times, or a class if the clone is expanded.

j_gene,abundance,len,d_gene,v_gene,CDR3aa,CDR3nt
TRBJ1-1,-,14,-,TRBV7-3,CASSLTGGGTEAFF,TGTGCCAGCAGCTTAACCGGGGGTGGGACTGAAGCTTTCTTT
TRBJ2-2,-,14,TRBD1,TRBV10-1,CASSEQGAPGELFF,TGCGCCAGCAGTGAACAGGGGGCGCCCGGGGAGCTGTTTTTT
TRBJ2-7,-,16,TRBD2,TRBV7-2,CASSRGGLAASREQYF,TGTGCCAGCAGCCGGGGGGGACTGGCCGCTTCTCGGGAGCAGTACTTC
TRBJ2-7,-,14,TRBD1,TRBV9,CASSHRQGADEQYF,TGTGCCAGCAGCCATAGACAGGGGGCGGACGAGCAGTACTTC
TRBJ1-5,-,14,TRBD1,TRBV27,CASSSTGFGQPQHF,TGTGCCAGCAGTTCGACAGGGTTCGGACAGCCCCAGCATTTT
TRBJ1-1,-,12,-,TRBV19,CASSMVGGEAFF,TGTGCCAGTAGTATGGTGGGGGGTGAAGCTTTCTTT
TRBJ1-1,-,12,-,TRBV7-9,CASSQGRTEAFF,TGTGCCAGCAGCCAAGGGAGGACTGAAGCTTTCTTT
TRBJ2-5,-,16,TRBD2,TRBV7-2,CASSGYSRTSEATQYF,TGTGCCAGCAGCGGATACTCACGGACTAGCGAAGCGACCCAGTACTTC
TRBJ2-7,few,14,TRBD1,TRBV5-1,CASSQQGASYEQYF,TGCGCCAGCAGCCAACAGGGGGCTTCCTACGAGCAGTACTTC
TRBJ2-1,-,15,TRBD1,TRBV11-2,CASSLGWTGGNEQFF,TGTGCCAGCAGCTTAGGTTGGACAGGGGGCAATGAGCAGTTCTTC
TRBJ2-3,-,16,TRBD2,TRBV18,CASSPRIAGNTDTQYF,TGTGCCAGCTCACCACGGATAGCGGGCAACACAGATACGCAGTATTTT
TRBJ2-5,-,15,-,TRBV7-9,CASSLISPRGETQYF,TGTGCCAGCAGCTTAATCAGCCCCAGGGGAGAGACCCAGTACTTC
TRBJ2-7,-,14,TRBD2,TRBV2,CASSERVSGGIMYF,TGTGCCAGCAGTGAACGGGTTAGCGGGGGGATTATGTACTTC
TRBJ1-5,-,16,TRBD1,TRBV19,CASHRDRVGGGQPQHF,TGTGCCAGCCACCGAGACAGGGTCGGCGGTGGTCAGCCCCAGCATTTT
TRBJ2-2,-,15,-,TRBV2,CASSESPGGTGELFF,TGTGCCAGCAGTGAGTCGCCGGGTGGAACCGGGGAGCTGTTTTTT
TRBJ2-3,few,14,-,TRBV6-1,CASSDSRTADTQYF,TGTGCCAGCAGTGATAGCAGGACTGCAGATACGCAGTATTTT
TRBJ1-4,-,13,-,TRBV7-9,CASSLEGNEKLFF,TGTGCCAGCAGCTTAGAGGGGAATGAAAAACTGTTTTTT
TRBJ2-1,once,13,-,TRBV11-3,CASSPRLSREQFF,TGTGCCAGCAGCCCCCGTCTATCGCGGGAGCAGTTCTTC
TRBJ1-5,-,14,-,TRBV9,CASSVGNRDQPQHF,TGTGCCAGCAGCGTAGGGAACAGGGATCAGCCCCAGCATTTT
TRBJ1-3,-,16,TRBD1,TRBV9,CASSVEGTVSGNTIYF,TGTGCCAGCAGCGTAGAGGGGACAGTCTCTGGAAACACCATATATTTT
TRBJ1-1,-,13,-,TRBV1,CTSRPRGYTEAFF,TGCACCAGCAGACCTAGGGGATACACTGAAGCTTTCTTT
TRBJ2-1,-,15,TRBD2,TRBV30,CAWSRRGGSYNEQFF,TGTGCCTGGAGTCGCCGGGGGGGCTCCTACAATGAGCAGTTCTTC
TRBJ2-3,-,14,TRBD1,TRBV19,CASSQQGGTDTQYF,TGTGCCAGTAGTCAACAGGGGGGCACAGATACGCAGTATTTT
TRBJ2-7,-,16,TRBD2,TRBV4-2,CASSQVRAGGTYEQYF,TGTGCCAGCAGCCAAGTAAGAGCGGGAGGAACCTACGAGCAGTACTTC
TRBJ1-5,many,13,-,TRBV12-5,CASGLTAYQPQHF,TGTGCTAGTGGTTTGACAGCCTATCAGCCCCAGCATTTT
TRBJ1-5,-,15,TRBD1,TRBV2,CASSQGQSYNQPQHF,TGTGCCAGCAGCCAGGGACAGTCATACAATCAGCCCCAGCATTTT
TRBJ1-5,-,14,-,TRBV19,CASSNSQDNQPQHF,TGTGCCAGTAGTAACTCGCAGGACAATCAGCCCCAGCATTTT
TRBJ2-1,-,14,-,TRBV5-3,CARSNGTLENEQFF,TGTGCCAGAAGCAACGGGACTCTGGAAAATGAGCAGTTCTTC
TRBJ2-6,-,17,-,TRBV6-1,CASSAQGLVSGANVLTF,TGTGCCAGCAGTGCCCAGGGTCTGGTGTCTGGGGCCAACGTCCTGACTTTC